Below are 6 T cell receptor beta chains sequenced from a single sample in a study of shared clonotypes between healthy human individuals. Libraries were prepared by immunoSEQ multiplex PCR; TCRdb keeps only in-frame clonotypes and omits some of them. This table has roughly 2,500,000 clones, approximately 93% appearing once. Sequenced input: naive CD4+ T cells from PBMCs. Subset here: CD45RA+ positively selected. The origin of the receptors is a man in his late teens or twenties in good health. Some clones in this sample may be carry-over from other donors' samples.

The rearrangement links TRBV6-5 to TRBJ2-1; the match to TRBD2 covers 7 bases. The V gene end was trimmed by 11 bases and the J gene end by 3 bases; junction bases not matched to a gene: 4. Germline CDR1 is MNHEY and CDR2 is SVGAGI. There are 12 residues in the CDR3. CDR3 in amino acids: CAGGGFYNEQFF. Written as DNA, the CDR3 is TGTGCCGGGGGGGGGTTCTACAATGAGCAGTTCTTC.

The chain couples TRBV7-3 to TRBJ1-1; perhaps TRBD1 as D (6 bases). The V and J ends lost 1 base and 1 base respectively, with 13 bases between them. CDR1 is SGHTA and CDR2 is FQGTGA in the germline V gene. The CDR3 extends over 16 amino acids. The CDR3 here is CASSLKGGFANTEAFF. In DNA form, the CDR3 reads TGTGCCAGCAGCTTAAAGGGGGGATTTGCGAACACTGAAGCTTTCTTT.

The chain joins TRBV5-8 to TRBJ2-3; D is unresolved. Trimming stripped 10 bases from V and 4 bases from J, with 13 bases between. This CDR3 spans 12 amino acids. The germline V gene has CDR1 SGHTS and CDR2 YDEGEE. CDR3 DNA sequence: TGTGCCGTTTGGATAGTGTCAGATACGCAGTATTTT. Translation: CAVWIVSDTQYF.

The chain combines TRBV18 with TRBJ1-2, with no clear D. CDR1 is KGHSH and CDR2 is LQKENI in the germline V gene. V was clipped by 6 bases and J by 5 bases, with 16 bases between them. This CDR3 comprises 14 residues. CDR3 sequence reads: CASSRTHEYYGYTF. The DNA of the CDR3 is TGTGCCAGCTCTCGGACCCATGAATATTATGGCTACACCTTC.

The V and J genes are TRBV18 and TRBJ1-2; D is uncertain. This CDR3 has 14 residues. Trimming left V 4 bases short and J 7 bases short, with 16 bases between. CDR1 KGHSH and CDR2 LQKENI come from the germline V gene. This CDR3 is CASSQLLDGGGYTF. The CDR3 DNA reads TGTGCCAGCTCACAACTGCTGGACGGAGGTGGCTACACCTTC.

The chain carries TRBV29-1 and TRBJ2-5; no reliable D call. CDR3 length: 15 amino acids. Trimming pared 2 bases from V and 5 bases from J, leaving 18 bases between. CDR1 and CDR2 (germline): SQVTM, ANQGSEA. The CDR3 bases are TGCAGCGTTGAATTTTCCGGGCTGATGGGGGAGACCCAGTACTTC. It encodes CSVEFSGLMGETQYF.